The 31 T cell receptor beta chains given below trace back to one sample, sequenced in a study of cytomegalovirus exposure and HLA in healthy donors. The protocol was immunoSEQ multiplex PCR, while the TCRdb copy is restricted to in-frame clones and leaves out a portion. This sample has around 120,000 clones; 80% to 90% occur once, and the top ten carry about 1.9%. The specimen sequenced was PBMCs. The receptors originated from a woman aged 18 to 35 in good health and CMV-seronegative.

The chain couples TRBV6-5 to TRBJ2-5; D might be TRBD1 (6 bases). Germline V gene data show CDR1 as MNHEY and CDR2 as SVGAGI. V was cut by 5 bases and J by 3 bases, with 10 bases left in between. The CDR3 is 13 amino acids. In DNA form, the CDR3 reads TGTGCCAGCAGTGGATGGACAGAAGAGACCCAGTACTTC. It specifies CASSGWTEETQYF.

The chain recombines TRBV13 with TRBJ1-6, with 8 bases fitting TRBD1. Losses at the gene ends were 5 bases for V and 10 bases for J; bases not matched to a gene: 10. In germline, CDR1 is PRHDT, CDR2 FYEKMQ (reference sequence). There are 15 residues in the CDR3. The CDR3 nucleotides are TGTGCCAGCAGCGCCACCGACAGGGGCGGATCACCCCTCCACTTT. This sequence encodes CASSATDRGGSPLHF.

This clone was found a few times. The CDR3 spells CASTTLAGGHNEQFF. In nucleotides, the CDR3 is TGTGCCAGCACCACACTAGCGGGAGGCCACAATGAGCAGTTCTTC. The chain links TRBV6-1 to TRBJ2-1, with 12 bases aligning to TRBD2. With V trimmed by 7 bases and J by 5 bases, 6 bases remained unmatched. The germline V gene has CDR1 MNHNS and CDR2 SASEGT. The CDR3 spans 15 residues.

The rearrangement joins TRBV4-2 to TRBJ1-2; TRBD1 matches 11 bases. Germline V lookup: CDR1 LGHNA, CDR2 YNFKEQ. J lost 8 bases, V lost 3 bases, and 8 bases had no gene match. The CDR3 is 15 residues long. The CDR3 sequence is CASSQPGQGDWGYTF. The CDR3 nucleotides read TGTGCCAGCAGCCAGCCGGGACAGGGGGATTGGGGCTACACCTTC.

The CDR3 reads CASSLGLGAQETQYF. CDR3 nucleotide sequence: TGTGCCAGCAGTTTAGGGCTTGGGGCCCAAGAGACCCAGTACTTC. The chain links TRBV28 to TRBJ2-5, with a tentative D call TRBD1 (5 bases). This CDR3 has 15 amino acids. Germline V CDR1 and CDR2: MDHEN, SYDVKM. Between the trimmed V and J ends, which lost 2 bases and 1 base, there was a span of 11 bases.

The chain couples TRBV5-6 to TRBJ2-3, with 7 nucleotides matching TRBD2. Germline-derived CDR1 and CDR2 are SGHDT and YYEEEE. The CDR3 length is 15 residues. Unmatched junction bases numbered 7, after V lost 4 bases and J lost 2 bases. Here the CDR3 reads CASSRPSGDTDTQYF. The CDR3 bases are TGTGCCAGCAGCCGCCCTAGCGGCGACACAGATACGCAGTATTTT.

The rearrangement links TRBV10-1 to TRBJ2-5, with TRBD2 matching 7 bases. Losses at the gene ends were 7 bases for V and 1 base for J; bases not matched to a gene: 6. Per germline, CDR1 WNHNN and CDR2 SYGVQD (reference sequence). The CDR3 is 14 amino acids. DNA for the CDR3: TGCGCCAGCACCATTCGCGGGGGCCAAGAGACCCAGTACTTC. Translated: CASTIRGGQETQYF.

This clone was observed once. Here the CDR3 reads CASSPQGFAEAFF. The CDR3 bases are TGTGCCAGCTCACCTCAGGGCTTCGCTGAAGCTTTCTTT. This chain connects TRBV18 to TRBJ1-1; the D gene is possibly TRBD1 (5 bases). Trimming took off 3 bases at V and 6 bases at J, with 11 bases between the two ends. The CDR3 spans 13 residues. From germline, CDR1 is KGHSH and CDR2 LQKENI.

The V and J genes are TRBV4-1 and TRBJ1-4, with 8 bases matching TRBD1. This CDR3 has 17 residues. With 1 base clipped from V and 5 bases from J, the junction kept 9 bases outside the gene matches. Germline V CDR1 and CDR2: MGHRA, YSYEKL. The DNA for the CDR3 is TGCGCCAGCAGCCAAGTTCTCGCAGGGGGCCGCAATGAAAAACTGTTTTTT. Translating it yields CASSQVLAGGRNEKLFF.

The V gene is TRBV2, the J gene TRBJ1-4; 7 positions match TRBD1. The CDR3 covers 16 residues. The germline CDR1 and CDR2 sequences are SNHLY and FYNNEI. Germline trimming cut 6 bases from V and 2 bases from J; bases unmatched to any gene: 9. This CDR3 is CASSRQGRGTNEKLFF. The CDR3 DNA reads TGTGCCAGCAGCCGGCAGGGCAGGGGGACTAATGAAAAACTGTTTTTT. The variable domain in full, with the rest retrieved from reference TRBV2 and TRBJ1-4, is EPEVTQTPSHQVTQMGQEVILRCVPISNHLYFYWYRQILGQKVEFLVSFYNNEISEKSEIFDDQFSVERPDGSNFTLKIRSTKLEDSAMYFCASSRQGRGTNEKLFFGSGTQLSVL.

The rearrangement uses TRBV6-1 and TRBJ2-7; TRBD1 matches 12 bases. The CDR3 spans 18 residues. CDR1 MNHNS and CDR2 SASEGT come from the germline V gene. Germline trimming cut 2 bases from V and 6 bases from J; bases unmatched to any gene: 14. CDR3 region: CASSETGTGGLSPSEQYF. In DNA, the CDR3 is TGTGCCAGCAGTGAAACCGGGACAGGGGGCTTGTCACCAAGCGAGCAGTACTTC.

V gene TRBV7-9 combines with J gene TRBJ2-2, with 10 positions matching TRBD2. Germline V gene lookup returns CDR1 SEHNR and CDR2 FQNEAQ (reference sequence). The V and J ends lost 5 bases and 5 bases, in that order; junction bases with no gene match: 8. CDR3 length: 16 residues. The CDR3 sequence: CASSPPLAGLTGELFF. For the CDR3, the DNA is TGTGCCAGCAGCCCCCCACTAGCGGGATTAACCGGGGAGCTGTTTTTT.

The chain combines TRBV5-4 with TRBJ1-5, with unresolved D. This CDR3 is built from 17 residues. V was pared by 3 bases and J by 0 bases, with 16 bases between. Germline V gives CDR1 SGHNT, CDR2 YYREEE (reference sequence). The CDR3 DNA follows: TGTGCCAGCAGCTCCCCGACGGGATTGGTTAGCAATCAGCCCCAGCATTTT. This translates into CASSSPTGLVSNQPQHF.

This rearrangement joins TRBV9 to TRBJ2-5; 15 bases align to TRBD2. J was trimmed by 5 bases and V by 0 bases; bases with no gene match: 2. The CDR3 is 16 residues long. Per germline, CDR1 SGDLS and CDR2 YYNGEE. The DNA for the CDR3 is TGTGCCAGCAGCGTAGCGGGACTAGCGGGGGGTGAGACCCAGTACTTC. It yields the protein CASSVAGLAGGETQYF.

Comment on this clone: Compared with germline, one end of the junction differs, possibly owing to a read error. The chain links TRBV7-7 to TRBJ2-1; 8 bases line up with TRBD1. Germline loops: CDR1 SSHAT, CDR2 FNYEAQ (reference sequence). The CDR3 consists of 14 residues. Written as DNA, the CDR3 is TGTGCTAGCAGCGTCGACAGGGGCAACAATGAGCAGTTCTTC. Protein product: CASSVDRGNNEQFF.

The CDR3 sequence: CASQLAGGKTQYF. CDR3 DNA sequence: TGTGCCAGCCAACTAGCGGGGGGGAAGACCCAGTACTTC. The rearrangement joins TRBV2 to TRBJ2-5; 13 nucleotides align to TRBD2. In germline, CDR1 is SNHLY, CDR2 FYNNEI. The CDR3 runs 13 residues. After removal of 8 bases from V and 6 bases from J, the junction contained 3 bases not matched to a gene.

This chain uses TRBV28 with TRBJ2-1; no firm D call. The V and J ends lost 2 bases and 7 bases respectively, with 9 bases between them. Germline V lookup: CDR1 MDHEN, CDR2 SYDVKM. The CDR3 sequence is 13 residues long. CDR3 coding DNA: TGTGCCAGCAGTTTACCCCAGTCTAATGAGCAGTTCTTC. It specifies CASSLPQSNEQFF.

This clone was recorded only once. V and J are TRBV2 and TRBJ2-3, with 8 nucleotides matching TRBD1. Looked up from germline, CDR1 is SNHLY and CDR2 is FYNNEI. V lost 2 bases to trimming and J lost 0 bases; unmatched junction nucleotides: 10. CDR3 size: 18 residues. CDR3 sequence (DNA): TGTGCCAGCAGTGAAAGGCCGGAACAGGGGGATAGCACAGATACGCAGTATTTT. Amino acids: CASSERPEQGDSTDTQYF. The whole variable domain, remainder taken from reference TRBV2 and TRBJ2-3, is EPEVTQTPSHQVTQMGQEVILRCVPISNHLYFYWYRQILGQKVEFLVSFYNNEISEKSEIFDDQFSVERPDGSNFTLKIRSTKLEDSAMYFCASSERPEQGDSTDTQYFGPGTRLTVL.

The chain employs TRBV18 and TRBJ1-2; 10 nucleotides align to TRBD1. V shed 3 bases and J 8 bases; nucleotides not matched to a gene: 15. The CDR3 has 17 amino acids. The germline CDR1 and CDR2 sequences are KGHSH and LQKENI. This CDR3 is CASSPLPPPGQGYGYTF. The CDR3 DNA sequence: TGTGCCAGCTCACCCCTACCCCCACCGGGACAGGGGTACGGCTACACCTTC.

The J gene is TRBJ2-2, the V gene TRBV10-3; 12 nucleotides align to TRBD2. The V gene's germline CDR1 is ENHRY and CDR2 SYGVKD. With 5 bases clipped from V and 0 bases from J, the junction kept 4 bases outside the gene matches. This CDR3 spans 17 amino acids. The CDR3 DNA reads TGTGCCATCAGTCAGACTAGCGGGGGCACGAACACCGGGGAGCTGTTTTTT. It encodes CAISQTSGGTNTGELFF.

Only one count was recorded for this clone. This rearrangement joins TRBV19 to TRBJ2-7; TRBD2 matches at 8 bases. This CDR3 comprises 14 residues. Per the germline V gene, CDR1 is LNHDA and CDR2 is SQIVND (reference sequence). After removal of 8 bases from V and 4 bases from J, the junction contained 10 bases not matched to a gene. DNA of the CDR3: TGTGCCAGTCGGAAAGCGGGAGCGGGGTACGAGCAGTACTTC. Translating gives CASRKAGAGYEQYF.

This chain uses TRBV14 with TRBJ2-1, with 8 bases matching TRBD2. The J segment lost 3 bases and the V segment lost 0 bases, leaving 10 bases of the junction unmatched. The length of the CDR3 is 18 residues. The V gene's germline CDR1 is SGHDN and CDR2 FVKESK. The CDR3 protein is CASSQEPPAGAVYNEQFF. CDR3 nucleotides: TGTGCCAGCAGCCAAGAACCCCCAGCGGGAGCGGTCTACAATGAGCAGTTCTTC.

This chain uses TRBV7-9 with TRBJ1-4; D unresolved. CDR3 length equals 14 residues. V dropped 6 bases and J dropped 5 bases, with 13 bases sitting between them. The V gene's germline CDR1 is SEHNR and CDR2 FQNEAQ (reference sequence). CDR3 residues: CASRGGYGNEKLFF. In DNA form, the CDR3 reads TGTGCCAGCAGAGGAGGATATGGGAATGAAAAACTGTTTTTT.

This rearrangement joins TRBV4-1 to TRBJ1-3; no clear D gene. The CDR3 runs to 16 residues. Germline assignment: CDR1 MGHRA and CDR2 YSYEKL. V lost 2 bases and J lost 1, with 12 bases in between. The CDR3 nucleotides read TGCGCCAGCAGCCAATTGGTCTGGGCTTCTGGAAACACCATATATTTT. Translated, it gives CASSQLVWASGNTIYF.

The genes are TRBV28 and TRBJ2-2, with TRBD2 matching 7 bases. The junction had 7 bases not matched to a gene; V was cut back by 3 bases and J by 6 bases. This CDR3 comprises 15 residues. Germline V CDR1 and CDR2: MDHEN, SYDVKM. The CDR3 DNA reads as TGTGCCAGCAGTTTTTCCCTAACTAGCGCCGGGGAGCTGTTTTTT. Amino acid sequence: CASSFSLTSAGELFF.

This chain uses TRBV30 with TRBJ2-3, with 8 bases that match TRBD2. After removal of 0 bases from V and 5 bases from J, the junction contained 4 bases not matched to a gene. Germline loops: CDR1 GTSNPN, CDR2 SVGIG (reference sequence). The CDR3 loop spans 14 amino acids. The CDR3 loop reads CAWSVQLAGDTQYF. CDR3 in DNA: TGTGCCTGGAGTGTGCAGCTAGCGGGAGATACGCAGTATTTT.

V gene TRBV5-4 combines with J gene TRBJ1-1, with D possibly being TRBD1 (6 bases). CDR1 and CDR2 from the germline V gene are SGHNT and YYREEE (reference sequence). CDR3 length equals 14 residues. Trimming removed 2 bases at V and 0 bases at J, with 8 bases between. CDR3 nucleotides: TGTGCCAGCAGCTTTGGACAGATGAACACTGAAGCTTTCTTT. This sequence encodes CASSFGQMNTEAFF.

CDR3 protein: CAWSVGQDYGYTF. CDR3 DNA sequence: TGTGCCTGGAGTGTCGGACAGGACTATGGCTACACCTTC. The chain has TRBV30 and TRBJ1-2, with TRBD1 identical over 7 bases. With V trimmed by 0 bases and J by 3 bases, 1 base remained unmatched. The CDR3 covers 13 residues. The V gene's germline CDR1 is GTSNPN and CDR2 SVGIG (reference sequence).

This clone was counted once. The chain combines TRBV25-1 with TRBJ2-1; 10 nucleotides agree with TRBD2. J lost 0 bases, V lost 5 bases, and 4 bases had no gene match. The CDR3 covers 16 residues. Germline values: CDR1 MGHDK, CDR2 SYGVNS. CDR3 DNA sequence: TGTGCCAGCAGTCTAGCGGGAGAAGGCTCCTACAATGAGCAGTTCTTC. Protein: CASSLAGEGSYNEQFF.

The chain links TRBV19 to TRBJ1-2, with D uncertain. V was cut by 5 bases and J by 2 bases, with 21 bases left in between. The germline V gene encodes CDR1 LNHDA and CDR2 SQIVND (reference sequence). This CDR3 spans 17 amino acids. The CDR3, as DNA: TGTGCCAGTAGTCCGGGCGGAGGTGGACTGATAAACTATGGCTACACCTTC. It yields the protein CASSPGGGGLINYGYTF. The full variable domain, its missing parts supplied by reference TRBV19 and TRBJ1-2, is DGGITQSPKYLFRKEGQNVTLSCEQNLNHDAMYWYRQDPGQGLRLIYYSQIVNDFQKGDIAEGYSVSREKKESFPLTVTSAQKNPTAFYLCASSPGGGGLINYGYTFGSGTRLTVV.

This sequence joins TRBV28 and TRBJ2-1; 8 bases are shared with TRBD2. V lost 9 bases and J lost 6; bases outside the gene matches: 7. The length of the CDR3 is 13 residues. Germline CDR1 reads MDHEN; CDR2 reads SYDVKM. The CDR3 sequence is CASGLAGANEQFF. DNA for the CDR3: TGTGCCAGTGGACTAGCAGGGGCCAATGAGCAGTTCTTC. Full variable domain (outside the CDR3, taken from reference TRBV28 and TRBJ2-1): DVKVTQSSRYLVKRTGEKVFLECVQDMDHENMFWYRQDPGLGLRLIYFSYDVKMKEKGDIPEGYSVSREKKERFSLILESASTNQTSMYLCASGLAGANEQFFGPGTRLTVL.